This TCR beta chain was obtained from a study of T cell repertoires in cytomegalovirus infection. A note on this clonotype: Its antigen is undetermined.

TCRdb recomputed calls from the reads with MiXCR, one row per CDR3 protein. In the table there are 450,000 to 650,000 distinct CDR3 sequences, approximately 40% of which are singletons. The CDR3 runs 16 residues. The V segment lost 5 bases and the J segment 3 bases; nucleotides outside the gene matches: 10. Germline CDR1 LNHDA, CDR2 SQIVND (reference sequence). The rearrangement joins TRBV19 to TRBJ2-5, with TRBD1 identical over 9 bases. The origin of this receptor is a human donor in good health (CMV status not recorded). Some clones in this sample may be carry-over from other donors' samples. The sample was cultured PBMCs, taken from culture after CMV antigen stimulation. The chain's CDR3 is CASSSPPRDREETQYF. The CDR3 coding sequence is TGTGCCAGTAGTTCTCCCCCGAGGGACAGGGAAGAGACCCAGTACTTC.